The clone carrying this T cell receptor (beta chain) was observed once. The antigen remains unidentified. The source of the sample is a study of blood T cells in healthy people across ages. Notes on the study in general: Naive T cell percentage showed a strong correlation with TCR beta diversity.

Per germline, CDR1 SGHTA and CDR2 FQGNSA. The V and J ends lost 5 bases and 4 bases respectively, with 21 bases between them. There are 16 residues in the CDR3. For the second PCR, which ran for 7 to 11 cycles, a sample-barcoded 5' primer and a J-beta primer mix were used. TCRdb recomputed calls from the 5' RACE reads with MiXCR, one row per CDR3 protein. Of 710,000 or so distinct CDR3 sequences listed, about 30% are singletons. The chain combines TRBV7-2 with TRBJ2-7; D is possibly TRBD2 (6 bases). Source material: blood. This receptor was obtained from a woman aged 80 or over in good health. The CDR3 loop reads CASSPQRDSSGYEQYF. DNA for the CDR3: TGTGCCAGCAGCCCGCAACGGGACTCCTCGGGATACGAGCAGTACTTC.